Described below is a single T cell receptor (beta chain) sequence and its context. Germline V gene sequence: CDR1 SGHAT, CDR2 FQNNGV. V was trimmed by 4 bases and J by 0 bases, leaving 14 bases between them. The CDR3 contains 16 residues. TCRdb keeps only in-frame clones here, not all; method: immunoSEQ multiplex PCR. The sample carries about 100,000 clones, roughly 92% recorded once. This entry is derived from a study of T cell changes during pregnancy in multiple sclerosis. This receptor was identified in a female donor with multiple sclerosis, enrolled in a pregnancy study. The rearrangement uses TRBV11-2 and TRBJ2-3; D gene ambiguous. The source material was peripheral blood, sampled in the second trimester of pregnancy. CDR3 in DNA: TGTGCCAGCAGCTCCAACGGCGGAGATAGCACAGATACGCAGTATTTT. Protein: CASSSNGGDSTDTQYF.